The 22 T cell receptor beta chains below come from one sample, sequenced in a study of molecular identifiers for immune sequencing clone quantification. TCRdb reprocessed the PCR reads via MiXCR and lists one record per CDR3 protein. The sample holds more than 450,000 distinct CDR3 sequences, roughly 23% seen once. Material: naive CD8+ T cells from blood, with Jurkat cell RNA spiked in. Specified subset: FACS-sorted CD8+CD4-CCR7+CD45RA+ naive T cells. The source of these receptors is a human donor in good health. Some libraries in this study had Jurkat cell RNA spiked in.

This clonotype was found a few times. This chain links TRBV7-2 with TRBJ2-7, with a possible D match to TRBD1 (5 bases). V was trimmed by 3 bases and J by 3 bases, leaving 12 bases between them. This CDR3 region has 14 residues. Germline-derived CDR1 and CDR2 are SGHTA and FQGNSA. The CDR3 sequence is CASSFGGQDYEQYF. Written as DNA, the CDR3 is TGTGCCAGCAGCTTCGGTGGACAAGACTACGAGCAGTACTTC.

This clonotype was counted many times. The V and J genes are TRBV4-2 and TRBJ1-5; no reliable D call. Looked up from germline, CDR1 is LGHNA and CDR2 is YNFKEQ. V was pared by 2 bases and J by 8 bases, with 13 bases between. The CDR3 is 14 amino acids. The DNA for the CDR3 is TGTGCCAGCAGCCAAATCGTCGCCCTGGAGCCCCAGCATTTT. This translates into CASSQIVALEPQHF.

This clonotype was seen ten or more times. The chain has TRBV20-1 and TRBJ2-7; 9 nucleotides align to TRBD1. Losses at the gene ends were 6 bases for V and 5 bases for J; bases not matched to a gene: 8. This CDR3 is built from 13 residues. Germline V gene lookup returns CDR1 DFQATT and CDR2 SNEGSKA (reference sequence). CDR3 residues: CSARDRDTNEQYF. The CDR3 region has the DNA TGCAGTGCCCGGGACAGGGATACTAACGAGCAGTACTTC.

The rearrangement links TRBV10-3 to TRBJ2-5; the D is unclear. Trimming stripped 0 bases from V and 4 bases from J, with 6 bases between. The germline CDR1 and CDR2 sequences are ENHRY and SYGVKD. The CDR3 runs 13 residues. The CDR3 protein is CAISESTAETQYF. For the CDR3, the DNA is TGTGCCATCAGTGAGTCGACGGCAGAGACCCAGTACTTC.

Comments on this clonotype: A much larger clonotype is one base distant, so this may be a read error. The gene calls are TRBV7-2 and TRBJ1-3; D not certain. Germline CDR1 SGHTA, CDR2 FQGNSA. Trimming took off 2 bases at V and 0 bases at J, with 5 bases between the two ends. The CDR3 length is 14 residues. CDR3 in amino acids: CASSLIYSGNTIYF. Here the CDR3 DNA reads TGTGCCAGCAGCTTAATATACTCTGGAAACACCATATATTTT.

This clonotype occurred many times. This sequence joins TRBV2 and TRBJ1-5, with D unresolved. The CDR3 runs 16 residues. The germline V and J ends were trimmed by 0 bases and 0 bases, with 9 bases remaining between them. Germline CDR1 is SNHLY and CDR2 is FYNNEI. CDR3 coding DNA: TGTGCCAGCAGTGAAGCAGGAGCCTTTAGCAATCAGCCCCAGCATTTT. Encoded protein: CASSEAGAFSNQPQHF.

This clonotype has a handful of counts. The chain joins TRBV28 to TRBJ2-7; D call uncertain. The germline V and J ends were trimmed by 6 bases and 3 bases, with 12 bases remaining between them. This CDR3 is built from 13 residues. The germline V gene encodes CDR1 MDHEN and CDR2 SYDVKM. DNA for the CDR3: TGTGCCAGCAGCCGAGACTCGGACTACGAGCAGTACTTC. This encodes CASSRDSDYEQYF.

The rearrangement joins TRBV2 to TRBJ1-1, with TRBD1 matching 9 bases. CDR1 SNHLY and CDR2 FYNNEI come from the germline V gene. J was trimmed by 4 bases and V by 5 bases; bases with no gene match: 5. This CDR3 spans 14 amino acids. In nucleotides, the CDR3 is TGTGCCAGCAGTACAGGGGGCTGGGGCACTGAAGCTTTCTTT. It encodes CASSTGGWGTEAFF.

A few counts support this clonotype. The CDR3 nucleotides are TGTGCCAGCAGTCAAACCTTCCGGGACAGTGTTTCTGGAAACACCATATATTTT. Translation: CASSQTFRDSVSGNTIYF. This sequence joins TRBV6-1 and TRBJ1-3, with 7 positions matching TRBD1. The V gene end was trimmed by 5 bases and the J gene end by 1 base; junction bases not matched to a gene: 14. The CDR3 sequence is 18 residues long. Per the germline V gene, CDR1 is MNHNS and CDR2 is SASEGT.

This clonotype was counted a few times. The chain is built from TRBV19 and TRBJ2-1; TRBD1 is a possible D gene (6 bases). Germline V gives CDR1 LNHDA, CDR2 SQIVND (reference sequence). The CDR3 runs 17 residues. V gave up 1 base and J gave up 1 base, with 14 bases separating them. In nucleotides, the CDR3 is TGTGCCAGTAGTATAGGAGGGGGTCTAGGATCCTACAATGAGCAGTTCTTC. It specifies CASSIGGGLGSYNEQFF.

In its sample, this clonotype was seen many times. This chain links TRBV7-9 with TRBJ2-7; TRBD1 aligns across 9 bases. V shed 5 bases, J shed 6 bases, and the junction held 8 bases outside the gene matches. Germline V gene data show CDR1 as SEHNR and CDR2 as FQNEAQ (reference sequence). This CDR3 comprises 14 residues. The CDR3 sequence is CASSPRTGVGEQYF. CDR3 coding DNA: TGTGCCAGCAGCCCCCGGACAGGGGTGGGCGAGCAGTACTTC.

This chain connects TRBV3-1 to TRBJ2-5; D not resolved. The V and J ends lost 4 bases and 5 bases respectively, with 11 bases between them. The CDR3 is 13 residues long. Germline V gene sequence: CDR1 LGHDT, CDR2 YNNKEL (reference sequence). This CDR3 reads CASSRVSGETQYF. CDR3 DNA sequence: TGTGCCAGCAGCCGAGTTTCTGGGGAGACCCAGTACTTC.

Turning to this clonotype: A much larger clone differs by one base, so this may be a read error. The gene calls are TRBV18 and TRBJ1-1, with D possibly being TRBD1 (6 bases). The CDR3 sequence is 13 residues long. From germline, CDR1 is KGHSH and CDR2 LQKENI. In DNA form, the CDR3 reads TGTGCCAACTCACCACCTGGGGGCTTGGAAGCTTTCTTT. This translates into CANSPPGGLEAFF. The whole variable domain, remainder taken from reference TRBV18 and TRBJ1-1, is NAGVMQNPRHLVRRRGQEARLRCSPMKGHSHVYWYRQLPEEGLKFMVYLQKENIIDESGMPKERFSAEFPKEGPSILRIQQVVRGDSAAYFCANSPPGGLEAFFGQGTRLTVV.

V gene TRBV21-1 combines with J gene TRBJ2-7. TRBV21-1 is a known pseudogene. This CDR3 contains 14 residues. CDR3 sequence (DNA): TGTGCCAGCAGCAAAGCTGAGGGAGTCTACGAGCAGTACTTC. Protein: CASSKAEGVYEQYF.

The DNA of the CDR3 is TGTGCCAGCAGCTTAGCGCTGGGAGGGAGAACACTCGAGGACACAGATACGCAGTATTTT. Translated: CASSLALGGRTLEDTDTQYF. This chain links TRBV7-2 with TRBJ2-3, with 7 bases fitting TRBD2. The CDR3 is 20 residues long. Unmatched junction bases numbered 17, after V lost 0 bases and J lost 2 bases. The germline CDR1 and CDR2 sequences are SGHTA and FQGNSA.

About this clonotype: A clone one base away is much larger, so this may be a read error. The J gene is TRBJ2-3, the V gene TRBV20-1; 10 positions match TRBD2. This CDR3 region has 15 residues. The V gene's germline CDR1 is DFQATT and CDR2 SNEGSKA (reference sequence). The DNA of the CDR3 is TGCAGTGCCCAATCCGGGACTAGCGCCACAAATACGCAGTATTTT. It encodes CSAQSGTSATNTQYF.

This clonotype was seen only a few times. The V call is TRBV4-1, the J call TRBJ2-5; D is ambiguous. Trimming shortened V by 2 bases and J by 4 bases, and 11 bases separated the two germline ends. Germline lookup yields CDR1 MGHRA and CDR2 YSYEKL. CDR3 length: 14 residues. The DNA for the CDR3 is TGCGCCAGCAGCCAAACCCCCGGGTCAGAGACCCAGTACTTC. This codes for CASSQTPGSETQYF.

The V call is TRBV4-3, the J call TRBJ2-7; 12 bases are shared with TRBD1. The V gene's germline CDR1 is LGHNA and CDR2 YSLEER. This CDR3 is 18 amino acids long. The V gene end was trimmed by 0 bases and the J gene end by 7 bases; junction bases not matched to a gene: 13. CDR3 protein: CASSQDSGPGQGAREQYF. CDR3 nucleotides: TGCGCCAGCAGCCAAGATTCGGGACCGGGACAGGGGGCGCGAGAGCAGTACTTC.

Regarding this clonotype: A much larger clone sits a single nucleotide away, making a read error possible. The chain combines TRBV3-1 with TRBJ1-1; a weak D match, TRBD1 (5 bases). This CDR3 has 17 amino acids. Per germline, CDR1 LGHDT and CDR2 YNNKEL (reference sequence). The CDR3 reads CASSQIDPGWGDTEVFF. The CDR3 nucleotides read TGTGCCAGCAGCCAAATCGATCCAGGGTGGGGTGACACTGAAGTTTTCTTT.

V gene TRBV20-1 combines with J gene TRBJ1-6, with 10 bases lining up with TRBD1. V lost 0 bases, J lost 7 bases, and 9 bases stayed unmatched. From germline, CDR1 is DFQATT and CDR2 SNEGSKA (reference sequence). The CDR3 is 17 amino acids. The CDR3 is CSARDPGQGVVNSPLHF. In DNA form, the CDR3 reads TGCAGTGCTAGAGATCCCGGACAGGGGGTCGTCAATTCACCCCTCCACTTT.

The chain recombines TRBV20-1 with TRBJ2-2; no clear D. Trimming pared 0 bases from V and 3 bases from J, leaving 5 bases between. CDR1 and CDR2 from the germline V gene are DFQATT and SNEGSKA (reference sequence). The CDR3 covers 13 residues. The CDR3 sequence: CSARDLDTGELFF. CDR3 DNA: TGCAGTGCTAGAGATCTGGACACCGGGGAGCTGTTTTTT.

On this clonotype: A single base separates this from a much larger clone, so it may be a read error. The genes are TRBV20-1 and TRBJ2-7; the D gene is possibly TRBD2 (6 bases). CDR1 is DFQATT, CDR2 SNEGSKA, per germline (reference sequence). The CDR3 totals 15 residues. The CDR3 loop is CSARAIRLQDYGQYF. DNA for the CDR3: TGCAGTGCTAGAGCGATCAGGCTTCAGGACTACGGGCAGTACTTC.